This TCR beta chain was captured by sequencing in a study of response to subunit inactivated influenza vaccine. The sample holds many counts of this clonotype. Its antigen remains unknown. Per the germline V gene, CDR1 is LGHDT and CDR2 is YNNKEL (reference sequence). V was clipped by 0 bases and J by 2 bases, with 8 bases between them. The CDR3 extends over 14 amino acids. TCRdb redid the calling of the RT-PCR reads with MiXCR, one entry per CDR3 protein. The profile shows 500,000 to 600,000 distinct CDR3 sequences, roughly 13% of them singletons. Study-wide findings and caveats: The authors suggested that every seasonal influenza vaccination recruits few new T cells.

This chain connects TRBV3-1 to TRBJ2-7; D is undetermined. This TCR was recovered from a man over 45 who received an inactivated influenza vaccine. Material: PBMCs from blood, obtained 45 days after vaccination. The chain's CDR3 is CASSQEPGTYEQYF. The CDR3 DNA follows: TGTGCCAGCAGCCAAGAACCCGGAACCTACGAGCAGTACTTC.